Listed below are T cell receptor beta chains from one sample, sequenced in a study of T cell responses to AZD1222 COVID-19 vaccine. Assay: immunoSEQ multiplex PCR; the TCRdb copy retains only in-frame clones and omits some. In the table there are fewer than 200,000 clones, around 92% of which are singletons. Material: peripheral blood, obtained on day 0 of AZD1222 vaccination. These receptors were collected from an adult in good health. Both conserved end residues are part of each CDR3. D genes are given only for firm matches. Clone size is stated in some rows and not others, as once, few, many or a class when expanded.

J: TRBJ2-3; D: NA; V: TRBV5-1; size: NA; DNA: TGCGCCAGCAGACCCGGACAGCTCACAGATACGCAGTATTTT; CDR3: CASRPGQLTDTQYF
J: TRBJ1-1; D: NA; V: TRBV28; size: once; DNA: TGTGCCAGCACTCAGGGTGGGAGGAACACTGAAGCTTTCTTT; CDR3: CASTQGGRNTEAFF
J: TRBJ1-4; D: NA; V: TRBV3-1/TRBV3-2; size: NA; DNA: TGTGCCAGCAGCCAAGACCTACAGAGGCCTCAACTGTTTTTT; CDR3: CASSQDLQRPQLFF
J: TRBJ1-1; D: NA; V: TRBV7-9; size: NA; DNA: TGTGCCAGCAGCGGTAGTGGAAACACTGAAGCTTTCTTT; CDR3: CASSGSGNTEAFF
J: TRBJ1-5; D: NA; V: TRBV19; size: NA; DNA: TGTGCCAGTAGTATATATGCAGGGGATCAGCCCCAGCATTTT; CDR3: CASSIYAGDQPQHF
J: TRBJ1-1; D: NA; V: TRBV9; size: NA; DNA: TGTGCCAGCAGCCCACGACGAGGGGAGAACACTGAAGCTTTCTTT; CDR3: CASSPRRGENTEAFF
J: TRBJ1-3; D: NA; V: TRBV6-5; size: NA; DNA: TGTGCCAGCAGGACTTACGGGCGCTCTGGAAACACCATATATTTT; CDR3: CASRTYGRSGNTIYF
J: TRBJ2-5; D: NA; V: TRBV10-1; size: NA; DNA: TGCGCCAGCAGTGAATCGGACCGTGGGGAGACCCAGTACTTC; CDR3: CASSESDRGETQYF
J: TRBJ2-1; D: TRBD2; V: TRBV20-1; size: NA; DNA: TGCAGTGCTAGTCGGACTAGCGGGCACAATGAGCAGTTCTTC; CDR3: CSASRTSGHNEQFF
J: TRBJ1-6; D: NA; V: TRBV30; size: NA; DNA: TGTGCCTGGAGTGGACTGAGCTCCTATAATTCACCCCTCCACTTT; CDR3: CAWSGLSSYNSPLHF
J: TRBJ1-2; D: NA; V: TRBV5-6; size: NA; DNA: TGTGCCAGCAGCTTGCGGGGGGCTGGAGGCTACACCTTC; CDR3: CASSLRGAGGYTF
J: TRBJ2-1; D: NA; V: TRBV13; size: NA; DNA: TGTGCCAGCAGCGTGACCAGCTCCTACAATGAGCAGTTCTTC; CDR3: CASSVTSSYNEQFF
J: TRBJ1-1; D: NA; V: TRBV27; size: once; DNA: TGTGCCAGCAGTTGGGCCGCAACAGGAAACACTGAAGCTTTCTTT; CDR3: CASSWAATGNTEAFF
J: TRBJ2-1; D: TRBD2; V: TRBV18; size: NA; DNA: TGTGCCAGCTCACCACTCCCTCTAGCGGGGGGACTTAACAATGAGCAGTTCTTC; CDR3: CASSPLPLAGGLNNEQFF
J: TRBJ1-5; D: NA; V: TRBV19; size: NA; DNA: TGTGCCAGTAGTTACTACAGGGATAGCAATCAGCCCCAGCATTTT; CDR3: CASSYYRDSNQPQHF
J: TRBJ1-4; D: NA; V: TRBV2; size: NA; DNA: TGTGCCAGCAGTTTCGGTGCAACTAATGAAAAACTGTTTTTT; CDR3: CASSFGATNEKLFF
J: TRBJ1-1; D: TRBD1; V: TRBV28; size: NA; DNA: TGTGCCAGCATCCCGGCAAGGGGGCGGAAGGTTACAATGAACACTGAAGCTTTCTTT; CDR3: CASIPARGRKVTMNTEAFF
J: TRBJ1-1; D: NA; V: TRBV19; size: NA; DNA: TGTGCCAGTAGTATATGGCAGGCGAACACTGAAGCTTTCTTT; CDR3: CASSIWQANTEAFF
J: TRBJ1-1; D: NA; V: TRBV29-1; size: NA; DNA: TGCAGCGCCGTGATGGCACAAAACACTGAAGCTTTCTTT; CDR3: CSAVMAQNTEAFF
J: TRBJ1-5; D: NA; V: TRBV7-9; size: NA; DNA: TGTGCCAGCAGCCCCGGAGGGGGGATTGGCAATCAGCCCCAGCATTTT; CDR3: CASSPGGGIGNQPQHF
J: TRBJ1-6; D: NA; V: TRBV13; size: NA; DNA: TGTGCCAGCAGAGATGTGACGGTCTCCTATAATTCACCCCTCCACTTT; CDR3: CASRDVTVSYNSPLHF
J: TRBJ1-6; D: NA; V: TRBV3-1/TRBV3-2; size: NA; DNA: TGTGCCAGCAGACAAAGCTCCTATAATTCACCCCTCCACTTT; CDR3: CASRQSSYNSPLHF
J: TRBJ2-2; D: NA; V: TRBV6-6; size: NA; DNA: TGTGCCGCTACCACCGGAGGATCGAACACCGGGGAGCTGTTTTTT; CDR3: CAATTGGSNTGELFF
J: TRBJ1-6; D: NA; V: TRBV30; size: NA; DNA: TGTGCCTGGAGTGTAGGGTCACCCCTCCACTTT; CDR3: CAWSVGSPLHF
J: TRBJ1-5; D: NA; V: TRBV12-5; size: NA; DNA: TGTGCTAGTGGTTTGGTCTCTGGGGGCCAGCCCCAGCATTTT; CDR3: CASGLVSGGQPQHF
J: TRBJ1-1; D: NA; V: TRBV7-3; size: NA; DNA: TGTGCCAGCAGCCCAACTCATGGAGACACTGAAGCTTTCTTT; CDR3: CASSPTHGDTEAFF
J: TRBJ1-5; D: TRBD1; V: TRBV28; size: NA; DNA: TGTGCCAGCAGTTTATGGAACAGGGGGCTTGATCAGCCCCAGCATTTT; CDR3: CASSLWNRGLDQPQHF
J: TRBJ1-2; D: NA; V: TRBV2; size: NA; DNA: TGTGCCAGCGCCAGGAACTATGGCTACACCTTC; CDR3: CASARNYGYTF